This section outlines one T cell receptor (beta chain) sequence together with its context. Its antigen remains unidentified. Germline CDR1 is SGHTA and CDR2 is FQGNSA. V lost 4 bases, J lost 5 bases, and 8 bases stayed unmatched. CDR3 length: 14 residues. This entry belongs to a study of cytomegalovirus exposure and HLA in healthy donors. Looking at the study overall: From HLA-typed donors, an early data release held approximately 85 million unique TCRs. Within the Caucasian-associated ancestry cluster were 65% to 85% of the approximately 400 genotyped donors.

PCR amplification relied on 60 Vbeta primers (plus 13 Jbeta primers). Generated by immunoSEQ multiplex PCR, the TCRdb table keeps only in-frame clones and is missing some. This table holds 100,000 to 150,000 clones, under 90% found once. Donors likely had unrecorded immune exposures despite being nominally healthy when sampled. Study results and caveats: Investigators reported some 150 TCR beta chains as tied to cytomegalovirus.

The sequenced material came from PBMCs. The V call is TRBV7-2, the J call TRBJ2-7; 7 positions match TRBD2. The clonotype originates from a woman between 40 and 55 years old in good health and CMV-seronegative. The CDR3 DNA is TGTGCCAGCAGCTGGGGGGGAAGTGAAGACGAGCAGTACTTC. Amino acid sequence: CASSWGGSEDEQYF.